Reported below is one TCR beta chain. The record originates from a study of cytomegalovirus exposure and HLA in healthy donors. 60 Vbeta and 13 Jbeta primers were used in PCR. Measured with immunoSEQ multiplex PCR; TCRdb has only the in-frame clones, and not every one. The sample lists around 160,000 clones; almost 80% were seen once. The ends were cut back, 1 base at V and 1 base at J, with 4 bases in the middle. CDR3 length equals 13 residues. Germline CDR1 reads SEHNR; CDR2 reads FQNEAQ (reference sequence). The sequencing sample was made of PBMCs. The clonotype comes from a male donor in good health and CMV-seronegative. The V call is TRBV7-9, the J call TRBJ2-5; no reliable D call. CDR3 residues: CASSLDGQETQYF. CDR3 coding DNA: TGTGCCAGCAGCTTAGACGGCCAAGAGACCCAGTACTTC.